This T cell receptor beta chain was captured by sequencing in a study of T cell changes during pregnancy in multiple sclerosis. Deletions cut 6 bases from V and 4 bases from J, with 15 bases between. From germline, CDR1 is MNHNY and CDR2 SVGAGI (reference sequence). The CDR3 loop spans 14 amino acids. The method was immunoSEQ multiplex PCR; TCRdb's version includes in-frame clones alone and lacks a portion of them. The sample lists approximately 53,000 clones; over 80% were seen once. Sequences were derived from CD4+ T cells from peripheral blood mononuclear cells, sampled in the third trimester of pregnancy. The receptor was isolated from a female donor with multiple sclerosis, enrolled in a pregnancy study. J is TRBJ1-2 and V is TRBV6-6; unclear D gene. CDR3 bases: TGTGCCAGCAGACTAGCCGGATGGTTCTATGGCTACACCTTC. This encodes CASRLAGWFYGYTF.